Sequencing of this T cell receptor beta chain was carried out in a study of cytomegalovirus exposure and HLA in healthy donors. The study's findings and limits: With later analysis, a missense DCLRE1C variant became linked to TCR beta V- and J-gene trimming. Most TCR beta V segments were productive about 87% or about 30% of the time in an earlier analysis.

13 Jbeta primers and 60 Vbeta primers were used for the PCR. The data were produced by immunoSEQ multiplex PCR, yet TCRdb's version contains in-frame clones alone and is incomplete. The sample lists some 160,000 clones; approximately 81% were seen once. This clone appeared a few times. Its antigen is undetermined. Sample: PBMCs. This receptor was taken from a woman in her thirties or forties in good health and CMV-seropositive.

The CDR3 spells CASWPGANVLTF. The CDR3 DNA follows: TGTGCCAGCTGGCCTGGGGCCAACGTCCTGACTTTC. This chain links TRBV27 with TRBJ2-6, with D hard to call. The length of the CDR3 is 12 residues. V was pared by 8 bases and J by 2 bases, with 4 bases between. Looked up from germline, CDR1 is MNHEY and CDR2 is SMNVEV (reference sequence).